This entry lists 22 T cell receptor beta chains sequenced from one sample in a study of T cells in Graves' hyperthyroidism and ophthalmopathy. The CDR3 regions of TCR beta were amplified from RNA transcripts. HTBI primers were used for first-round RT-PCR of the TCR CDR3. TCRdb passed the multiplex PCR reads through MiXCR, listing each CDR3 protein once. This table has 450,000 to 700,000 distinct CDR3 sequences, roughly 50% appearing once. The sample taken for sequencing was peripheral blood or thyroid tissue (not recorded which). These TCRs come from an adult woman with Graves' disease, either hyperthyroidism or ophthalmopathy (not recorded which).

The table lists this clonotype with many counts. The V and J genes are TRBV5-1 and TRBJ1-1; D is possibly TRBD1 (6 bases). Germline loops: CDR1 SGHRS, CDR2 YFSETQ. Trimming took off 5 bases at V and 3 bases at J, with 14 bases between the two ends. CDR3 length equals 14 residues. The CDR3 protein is CASRSGTTYTEAFF. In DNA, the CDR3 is TGCGCCAGCAGGTCAGGGACAACGTACACTGAAGCTTTCTTT.

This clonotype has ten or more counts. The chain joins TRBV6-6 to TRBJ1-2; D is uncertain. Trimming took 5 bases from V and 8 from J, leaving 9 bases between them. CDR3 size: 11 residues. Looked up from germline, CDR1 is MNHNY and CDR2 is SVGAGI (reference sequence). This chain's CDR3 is CASSQTTGYTF. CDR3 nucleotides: TGTGCCAGCAGTCAAACGACAGGCTACACCTTC.

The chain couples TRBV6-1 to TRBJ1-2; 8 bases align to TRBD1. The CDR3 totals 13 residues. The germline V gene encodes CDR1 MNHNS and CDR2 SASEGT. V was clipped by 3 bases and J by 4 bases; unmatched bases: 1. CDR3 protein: CASSDDRGYGYTF. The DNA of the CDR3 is TGTGCCAGCAGTGATGACAGGGGCTATGGCTACACCTTC.

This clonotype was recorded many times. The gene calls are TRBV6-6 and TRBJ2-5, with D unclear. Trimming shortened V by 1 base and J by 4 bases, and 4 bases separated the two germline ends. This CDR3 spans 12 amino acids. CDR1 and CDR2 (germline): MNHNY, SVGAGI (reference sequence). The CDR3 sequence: CASSYLLETQYF. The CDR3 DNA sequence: TGTGCCAGCAGTTACTTGCTAGAGACCCAGTACTTC.

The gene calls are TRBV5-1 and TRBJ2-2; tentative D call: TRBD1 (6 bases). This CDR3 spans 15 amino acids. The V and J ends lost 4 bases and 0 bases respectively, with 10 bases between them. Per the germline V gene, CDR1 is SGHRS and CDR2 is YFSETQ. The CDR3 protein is CASSRDTSNTGELFF. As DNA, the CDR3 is TGCGCCAGCAGCCGGGACACCTCGAACACCGGGGAGCTGTTTTTT.

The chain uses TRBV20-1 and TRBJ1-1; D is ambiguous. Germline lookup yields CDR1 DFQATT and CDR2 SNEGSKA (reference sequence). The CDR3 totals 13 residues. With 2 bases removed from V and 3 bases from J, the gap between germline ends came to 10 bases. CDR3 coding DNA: TGCAGTGCTAGACGGGAATTGGACACTGAAGCTTTCTTT. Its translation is CSARRELDTEAFF.

Written as DNA, the CDR3 is TGTGCCAGCAGCCAAGATATTTCGGACAGCCCTGAAGCTTTCTTT. It encodes CASSQDISDSPEAFF. The chain couples TRBV4-2 to TRBJ1-1; the D gene is possibly TRBD1 (6 bases). The CDR3 covers 15 residues. V lost 0 bases and J lost 6, with 14 bases in between. The germline gives CDR1 LGHNA, CDR2 YNFKEQ.

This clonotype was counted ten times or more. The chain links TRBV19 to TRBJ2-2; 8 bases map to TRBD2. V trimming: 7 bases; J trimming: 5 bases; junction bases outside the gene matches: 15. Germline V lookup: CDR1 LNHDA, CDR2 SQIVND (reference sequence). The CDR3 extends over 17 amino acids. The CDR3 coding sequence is TGTGCCAGTACCTTTATAGCGGGGTCGAAGGGAACCGGGGAGCTGTTTTTT. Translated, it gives CASTFIAGSKGTGELFF.

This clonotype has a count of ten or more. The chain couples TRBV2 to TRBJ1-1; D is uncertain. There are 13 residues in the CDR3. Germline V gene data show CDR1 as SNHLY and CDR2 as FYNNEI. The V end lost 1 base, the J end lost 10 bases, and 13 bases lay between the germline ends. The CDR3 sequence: CASSEERDLGAFF. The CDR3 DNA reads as TGTGCCAGCAGTGAAGAAAGGGATTTGGGAGCTTTCTTT.

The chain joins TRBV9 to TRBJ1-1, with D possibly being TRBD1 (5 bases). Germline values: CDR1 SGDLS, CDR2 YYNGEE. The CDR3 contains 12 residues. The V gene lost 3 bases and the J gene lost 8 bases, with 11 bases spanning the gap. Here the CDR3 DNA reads TGTGCCAGCAGCGAGGGACTAGCGGAAGCTTTCTTT. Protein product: CASSEGLAEAFF.

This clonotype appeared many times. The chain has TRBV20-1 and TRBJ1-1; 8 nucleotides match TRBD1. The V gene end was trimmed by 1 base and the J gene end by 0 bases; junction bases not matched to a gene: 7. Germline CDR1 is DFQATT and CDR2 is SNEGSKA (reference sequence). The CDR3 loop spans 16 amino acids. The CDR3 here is CSARALRGQLNTEAFF. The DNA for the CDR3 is TGCAGTGCTAGAGCGCTCAGGGGGCAGTTGAACACTGAAGCTTTCTTT.

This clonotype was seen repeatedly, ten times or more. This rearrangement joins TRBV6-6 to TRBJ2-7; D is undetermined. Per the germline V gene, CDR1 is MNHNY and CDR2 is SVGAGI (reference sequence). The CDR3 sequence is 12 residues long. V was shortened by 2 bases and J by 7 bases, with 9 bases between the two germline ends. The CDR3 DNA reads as TGTGCCAGCAGTTACGCCTCGCGGGAGCAGTACTTC. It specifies CASSYASREQYF.

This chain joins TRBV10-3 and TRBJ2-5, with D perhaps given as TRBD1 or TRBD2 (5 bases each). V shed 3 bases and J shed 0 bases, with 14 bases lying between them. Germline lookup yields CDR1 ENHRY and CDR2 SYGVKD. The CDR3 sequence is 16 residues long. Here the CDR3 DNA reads TGTGCCATCAGTGAACAGTCCCGGGGACACCAAGAGACCCAGTACTTC. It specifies CAISEQSRGHQETQYF.

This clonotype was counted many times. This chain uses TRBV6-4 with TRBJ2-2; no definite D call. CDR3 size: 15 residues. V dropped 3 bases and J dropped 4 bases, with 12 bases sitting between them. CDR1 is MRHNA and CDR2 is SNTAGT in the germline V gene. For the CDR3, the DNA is TGTGCCAGCAGTGAAACAGCAGGAACCACCGGGGAGCTGTTTTTT. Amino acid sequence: CASSETAGTTGELFF.

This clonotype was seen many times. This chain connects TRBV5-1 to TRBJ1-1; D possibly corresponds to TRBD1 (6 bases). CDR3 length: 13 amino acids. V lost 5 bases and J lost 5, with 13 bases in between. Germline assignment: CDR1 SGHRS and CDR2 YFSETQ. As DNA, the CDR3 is TGCGCCAGCAGTTATCAGGGGTTGACTGAAGCTTTCTTT. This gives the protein CASSYQGLTEAFF.

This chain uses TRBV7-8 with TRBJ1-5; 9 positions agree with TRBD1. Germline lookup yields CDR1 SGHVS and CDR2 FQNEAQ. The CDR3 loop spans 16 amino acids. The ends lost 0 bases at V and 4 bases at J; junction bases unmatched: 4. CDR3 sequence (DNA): TGTGCCAGCAGCTTAGCTAGGACAGGGGATAATCAGCCCCAGCATTTT. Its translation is CASSLARTGDNQPQHF.

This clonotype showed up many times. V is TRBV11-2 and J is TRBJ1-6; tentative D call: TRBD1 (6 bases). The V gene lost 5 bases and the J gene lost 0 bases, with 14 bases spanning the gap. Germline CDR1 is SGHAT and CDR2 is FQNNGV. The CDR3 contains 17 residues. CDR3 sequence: CASSLTGFSSYNSPLHF. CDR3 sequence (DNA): TGTGCCAGCAGCCTGACAGGATTTAGCTCCTATAATTCACCCCTCCACTTT.

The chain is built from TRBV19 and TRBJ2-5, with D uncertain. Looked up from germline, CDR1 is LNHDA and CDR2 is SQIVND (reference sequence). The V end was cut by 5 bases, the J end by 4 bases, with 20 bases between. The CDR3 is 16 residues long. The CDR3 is CASSSAPDALRETQYF. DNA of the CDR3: TGTGCCAGTAGTTCAGCCCCGGACGCCCTGAGAGAGACCCAGTACTTC.

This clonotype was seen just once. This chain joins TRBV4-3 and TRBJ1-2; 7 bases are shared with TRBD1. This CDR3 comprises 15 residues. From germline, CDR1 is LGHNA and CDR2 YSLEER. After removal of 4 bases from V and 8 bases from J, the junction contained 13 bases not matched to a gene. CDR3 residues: CASSLPARGFIGYTF. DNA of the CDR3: TGCGCCAGCAGCCTACCGGCCAGGGGGTTTATCGGCTACACCTTC.

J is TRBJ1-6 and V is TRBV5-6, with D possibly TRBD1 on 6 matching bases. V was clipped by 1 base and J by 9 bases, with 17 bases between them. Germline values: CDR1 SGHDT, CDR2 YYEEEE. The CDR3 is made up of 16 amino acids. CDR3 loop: CASSLLGGLSVSPLHF. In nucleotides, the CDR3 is TGTGCCAGCAGCTTGTTAGGGGGGTTATCGGTTTCACCCCTCCACTTT.

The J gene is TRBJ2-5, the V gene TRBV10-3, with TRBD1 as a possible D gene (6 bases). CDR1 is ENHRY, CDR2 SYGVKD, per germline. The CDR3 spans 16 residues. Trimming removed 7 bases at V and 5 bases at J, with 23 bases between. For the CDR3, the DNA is TGTGCCATCACCCCCGACAGCCAGGGGATTATGGAGACCCAGTACTTC. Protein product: CAITPDSQGIMETQYF.

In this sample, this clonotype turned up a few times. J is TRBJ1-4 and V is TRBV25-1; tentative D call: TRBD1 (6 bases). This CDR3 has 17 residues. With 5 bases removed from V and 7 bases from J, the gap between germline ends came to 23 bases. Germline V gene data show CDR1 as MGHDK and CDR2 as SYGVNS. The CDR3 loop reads CASSSPGTPLGGEKLFF. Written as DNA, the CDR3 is TGTGCCAGCAGTTCCCCCGGGACACCCCTCGGGGGTGAAAAACTGTTTTTT.